This T cell receptor (beta chain) was sequenced during a study of cytomegalovirus exposure and HLA in healthy donors listed by TCRdb under 2017. Regarding the research as a whole: An earlier analysis of several hundred of the donors reported roughly 270 Gb of sequence data and some 120 million unique TCR beta sequences from 150 million to 200 million T cells. An early release that covered about 600 HLA-typed donors contained 250 to 350 gigabases of sequencing data and some 87 million unique TCR sequences. Of the approximately 400 genotyped donors, roughly 80% fell in the genetic ancestry cluster associated with self-reported Caucasian donors. The study aimed to test whether signatures of past pathogen exposure could be identified by cataloging public T cell receptors. Using immunosequencing, the study profiled T cell repertoires from 500 to 800 subjects and related those repertoires to cytomegalovirus serostatus. A separate validation cohort of 100 to 150 different subjects was used in addition to the approximately 670-subject first cohort. High-throughput TCR immunosequencing, statistical association of individual TCRs with disease status, and machine learning were combined to predict cytomegalovirus infection status. A later analysis re-examined previously published TCR beta repertoires from about 700 donors and added high-resolution HLA genotyping to investigate patterns of TCR occurrence. The later analysis used no new phenotypic data to find candidate immune exposures, relying instead on TCR beta sequences and their occurrence across donors. An earlier analysis of several hundred of the donors used high-throughput TCR beta sequencing to judge whether each TCR beta V gene segment behaved as functional or pseudogenic. Donor age, sex, ethnicity and CMV serostatus were collected together with the repertoire data. A later genetic analysis took genome-wide SNP genotypes for about 65% of the 666 donors and used that subset as a discovery cohort. Every discovery cohort repertoire had been produced on one sequencing platform. Both class I and class II loci were covered by HLA typing, at four-digit resolution. The number of typed donors differed by locus: about 620-630 for A, B, C, DRB1 and DQB1; approximately 520 for DQA1; around 610 for DPA1; and some 450 for DPB1. Four or five DR-DQ haplotypes were handled as single units for association and clustering because linkage in the cohort was strong. Among roughly 370 genotyped donors of the cohort, an average of around 240,000 unique TCR beta nucleotide sequences were sequenced per donor, roughly 20% of them non-productive.

On this clone: Its recognized antigen is unknown. No much larger clone exists at a distance of one base, and base qualities are not known. This sample also contains other DNA sequences that code for the same CDR3.

In total, roughly 710 healthy bone marrow donors made up the cohort. Cohort members were all nominally healthy when sampled, although unrecorded immune exposures were likely present. The donor tested CMV seropositive, placing the donor among the 289 seropositive members of the cohort. A peripheral blood sample was provided by each donor, and peripheral blood mononuclear cells were used for TCR beta sequencing. The Qiagen DNeasy Blood Extraction Kit was used to extract genomic DNA from the blood cell samples. To prepare the library, the immunoSEQ multiplex PCR assay was applied. For the multiplex PCR, a mixture combining 60 forward primers for TCR Vbeta segments and 13 reverse primers for TCR Jbeta segments was used. The CDR3 region of rearranged TCR beta genes was amplified from genomic DNA by a multiplex PCR assay. Amplified TCR beta libraries were sequenced as 87-base-pair reads on the Illumina HiSeq System. In the original analysis: In a later analysis, tens of millions of unique TCR beta chains were counted across the 666 repertoires, and some 10 million of these chains were shared by at least two donors. Raw reads were error-corrected and collapsed into unique sequences by a nearest-neighbor algorithm in which closely related sequences were merged to remove PCR and sequencing errors. Alignment of CDR3 sequences to IMGT reference sequences was used to assign V, D and J gene segments. For a sequence to be retained, a match of at least six nucleotides was required to both a V gene segment and a J gene segment. Rearrangements were called productive when the CDR3 lacked stop codons and stayed in frame with V and J; all others were non-productive. Following IMGT convention, CDR3 was defined as the stretch from the second conserved V-encoded cysteine up to the conserved J-encoded phenylalanine. The earlier analysis of approximately 590 of the donors excluded any sequence lacking an unambiguous match to a single V gene segment. In an earlier analysis of roughly 600 of the donors, a V segment was called functional when productive rearrangements were above 56.7%, and segregating when the standard deviation between donors exceeded 5%. A statistical classification framework was developed to diagnose cytomegalovirus status using the catalog of TCR beta chain sequences. In a later analysis, TCR nucleotide sequences were compared against IMGT/GENE-DB human TR gene sequences so that V and J genes could be assigned. A later analysis assigned CDR3 sequences and most-parsimonious VDJ recombination scenarios with the TCRdist pipeline. A later analysis defined each TCR beta chain by its CDR3 amino acid sequence plus V-gene family, and excluded reads lacking a unique V-gene family. A later analysis removed several hundred highly shared, low-generation-probability nucleotide sequences to deal with suspected cross-contamination and a sequencing artifact. For each public chain, a later analysis derived a clonal expansion index from normalized ranks of inferred template counts within each repertoire. In a later analysis, generation probabilities were computed using a VDJ recombination model fitted to out-of-frame rearrangements, and the results were checked against IGoR. In a later analysis, TCR-TCR, TCR-HLA and TCR-CMV co-occurrence was scored with hypergeometric tests, and a repertoire-size bias correction was applied to TCR pairs. False discovery rates were estimated in a later analysis by permuting HLA or CMV assignments 20 times. In a later analysis, co-occurring TCRs were grouped with DBSCAN, and TCRdist sequence similarity was added when clustering was performed within HLA-allele-positive subsets. Repertoires with fewer than 30,000 or more than 120,000 public chains, plus five repertoires with anomalous nucleotide sharing, were excluded from co-occurrence clustering. TCRdb provides this immuneACCESS table in a form limited to in-frame rearrangements. Some clones are lacking; in checked studies, under half of them reflect an unresolved V gene, and why the rest are absent is not known. V, J and clone size are taken as reported in that table, and D and trimming were inferred from the DNA itself. The sample table contains 110,000 to 150,000 clones; only one count was recorded for roughly 70% of them. The ten largest clones capture 2.1% of the sample.

Overall results and qualifications from the work: Presence/absence analyses assumed roughly uniform sequencing depth across donors, an assumption that may not hold. A later analysis found that TCR association rates varied across HLA loci, with DRB1 alleles showing the most associated TCRs and HLA-C alleles the fewest. The sequencing pipeline was judged likely to have produced a cluster of highly shared sequence variants as a technical artifact. A total of 164 TCR beta chains were listed by the study as associated with cytomegalovirus. CMV serostatus was the only immune exposure information available for the cohort. The classifier was reported to diagnose cytomegalovirus status with high specificity and sensitivity in both the original and validation cohorts. This cohort had only TCR beta chains sequenced, and the lack of alpha or paired-chain data limited which features could be detected. About 17 rarely observed V segments, including chromosome 9 orphons, were excluded from the earlier analysis of about 600 of the donors because counts were too low. An association between a missense DCLRE1C variant and V-gene and J-gene trimming of TCR beta chains was found in a later genetic analysis and replicated in an independent cohort. A further reported finding was that TCR beta sequences accurately predicted the HLA-A and HLA-B alleles for most subjects in the first cohort. Compared with equally common non-associated chains, HLA-associated TCR beta chains in a later analysis were more clonally expanded and had lower generation probabilities. According to a later genetic analysis, donors in an Asian-associated ancestry cluster had fewer N-insertions in productive TCRs than the approximately 700-donor mean. It was suggested by the authors that the approach could potentially be generalized to other disease states and immunological phenotypes. Most TCR sequences were seen in very few donors, while some public TCRs were found in many individuals. Because HLA typing was unavailable for some donors at each locus, only the typed subset was used in association tests. A later analysis reported that several top co-occurrence clusters appeared linked to parvovirus B19, influenza, CMV and Epstein-Barr virus. In an earlier analysis of about 540 of the donors, most TCR beta V segments were observed in productive rearrangements about 90% or about 30% of the time, broadly matching IMGT annotations. A later analysis found that most CMV-associated TCR beta chains appeared HLA-restricted, with HLA associations seemingly driven largely by CMV exposure. In vitro tests confirmed that three of the cytomegalovirus-associated TCR beta chains recognize cytomegalovirus antigens. Linkage disequilibrium might explain the correlated functional status among segregating V segments, but an unknown experimental factor could not be excluded. When HLA alleles, especially DR and DQ, strongly co-occurred, attributing TCR associations to individual alleles was difficult. In a later analysis, 16,951 TCR beta sequences were associated with specific HLA alleles at a false discovery rate of 0.05.

What was sequenced was PBMCs. This TCR came from a woman aged 55-75 years in good health and CMV-seropositive.

The sequenced DNA is TGTGCCTGGAGTGCAAGGCCAAAGACAGGGGAAAACTATGGCTACACCTTC. The translation is CAWSARPKTGENYGYTF. Recombination joined TRBV30 with TRBJ1-2, with 8 middle bases fitting TRBD1. The V end gives up 1 base and the J end 2 bases, leaving 12 bases in the junction not matched to a gene. CDR1 and CDR2 are drawn from the germline V gene (reference sequence): GTSNPN, SVGIG. Inclusive of the bounding cysteine and phenylalanine, the CDR3 is 17 residues long. Only the CDR3 DNA stays, 51 bases, in frame from base 1.